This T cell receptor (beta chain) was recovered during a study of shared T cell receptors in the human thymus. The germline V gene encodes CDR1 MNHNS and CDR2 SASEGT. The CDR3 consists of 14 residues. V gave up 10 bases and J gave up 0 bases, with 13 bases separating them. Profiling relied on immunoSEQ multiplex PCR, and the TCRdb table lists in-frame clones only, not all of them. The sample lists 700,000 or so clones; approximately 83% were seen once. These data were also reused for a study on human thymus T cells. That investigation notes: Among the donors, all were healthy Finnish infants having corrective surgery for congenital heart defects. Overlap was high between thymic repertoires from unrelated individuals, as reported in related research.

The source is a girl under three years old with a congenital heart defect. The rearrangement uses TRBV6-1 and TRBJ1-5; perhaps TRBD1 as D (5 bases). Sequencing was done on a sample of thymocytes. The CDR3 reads CATTQGYSNQPQHF. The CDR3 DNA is TGTGCCACAACCCAGGGTTATAGCAATCAGCCCCAGCATTTT.